Listed below are T cell receptor beta chains from one sample, sequenced in a study of cytomegalovirus exposure and HLA in healthy donors. Method: immunoSEQ multiplex PCR; TCRdb's copy keeps in-frame clones and lacks some. This sample carries under 250,000 clones, around 80% of them seen once, and the ten largest clones take roughly 7.4%. The sequencing input was PBMCs. The source is a woman in her sixties in good health and CMV-seropositive. Both conserved end residues are part of each CDR3. D genes are given only for firm matches. Rows may omit the clone size; those that give it use once, few, many or a size class.

j_gene,d_gene,v_gene,abundance,CDR3nt,CDR3aa
TRBJ2-3,TRBD2,TRBV28,-,TGTGCCAGCAGGTCTAGCGGGAGGGTGGATACGCAGTATTTT,CASRSSGRVDTQYF
TRBJ1-5,-,TRBV6-5,-,TGTGCCAGCAAACAGGGTGGTCAGCCCCAGCATTTT,CASKQGGQPQHF
TRBJ2-7,-,TRBV6-6,-,TGTGCCAGCAGCCGCTCCTACGAGCAGTACTTC,CASSRSYEQYF
TRBJ1-2,TRBD1,TRBV2,-,TGTGCCAGCAGTGAAGCCACAGGGGGCGCTGGCTACACCTTC,CASSEATGGAGYTF
TRBJ1-5,-,TRBV7-9,few,TGTGCCAGCAGCTTAGTCACAGTCAATCAGCCCCAGCATTTT,CASSLVTVNQPQHF
TRBJ2-6,TRBD1,TRBV11-3,-,TGTGCCAGCAGCCACGGGACAGGGGGGAGCTCTGGGGCCAACGTCCTGACTTTC,CASSHGTGGSSGANVLTF
TRBJ1-1,TRBD1,TRBV5-1,-,TGCGCCAGCAGCCCAGGGACAGGGCCCACTGAAGCTTTCTTT,CASSPGTGPTEAFF
TRBJ2-6,-,TRBV11-2,-,TGTGCCAGCAGCCCCGGGATATCTGGGGCCAACGTCCTGACTTTC,CASSPGISGANVLTF
TRBJ2-7,TRBD2,TRBV6-1,-,TGTGCCAGCAGTGTCCGGACTAGCGGACTGTACGAGCAGTACTTC,CASSVRTSGLYEQYF
TRBJ2-7,-,TRBV6-5,-,TGTGCCAGCAGTTACCGACTGGCCTACGAGCAGTACTTC,CASSYRLAYEQYF
TRBJ2-7,-,TRBV5-6,-,TGTGCCAGCAGGAGGGCAGGGGTGCGCTCCTACGAGCAGTACTTC,CASRRAGVRSYEQYF
TRBJ1-1,-,TRBV10-3,-,TGTGCCGCTCGTGGGGCCCCTGGAAACACTGAAGCTTTCTTT,CAARGAPGNTEAFF
TRBJ2-2,-,TRBV5-1,few,TGCGCCAGCAGCTTGGGGAGCAGCTACACCGGGGAGCTGTTTTTT,CASSLGSSYTGELFF
TRBJ2-3,TRBD2,TRBV9,few,TGTGCCAGCAGCCCGCGGGAGGGAGGCACAGATACGCAGTATTTT,CASSPREGGTDTQYF
TRBJ1-3,-,TRBV6-1,-,TGTGCCAGCAGTGAAGCGCTTCGGGGGAGGGCCTCTGGAAACACCATATATTTT,CASSEALRGRASGNTIYF
TRBJ1-1,TRBD1,TRBV7-3,-,TGTGCCAGCAGCTTAACCGGAGGACAGGGACTCACTGAAGCTTTCTTT,CASSLTGGQGLTEAFF
TRBJ2-7,TRBD2,TRBV7-9,-,TGTGCCAGCAGCTTGGGACTAGCGGGAGGAGACTACGAGCAGTACTTC,CASSLGLAGGDYEQYF
TRBJ1-1,TRBD1,TRBV5-4,-,TGTGCCAGCAGACAGGGGACAGGGGTCGCGACGAACACTGAAGCTTTCTTT,CASRQGTGVATNTEAFF
TRBJ1-2,-,TRBV5-1,-,TGCGCCAGCAGCCCAGGGAACTATGGCTACACCTTC,CASSPGNYGYTF
TRBJ2-5,-,TRBV9,-,TGTGCCAGCAGCAGGACCCTAGAGGGTGAGACCCAGTACTTC,CASSRTLEGETQYF
TRBJ1-2,-,TRBV4-1,-,TGCGCCAGCAGCCAAGCTCGCGGGCAGGGGCCTTTGGGCTATGGCTACACCTTC,CASSQARGQGPLGYGYTF
TRBJ1-4,TRBD1,TRBV5-8,-,TGTGCCAGCAGCCCCAGAATAGAGGGGGCTGGTGAAAAACTGTTTTTT,CASSPRIEGAGEKLFF
TRBJ1-1,TRBD1,TRBV9,-,TGTGCCAGCAGCCCGCGGGAAGGGGGCACGAACACTGAAGCTTTCTTT,CASSPREGGTNTEAFF
TRBJ1-5,TRBD1,TRBV9,-,TGTGCCAGCAGCGTCGACAGGGCTGATCAGCCCCAGCATTTT,CASSVDRADQPQHF
TRBJ2-7,-,TRBV4-1,few,TGCGCCAGCAGCGCCAAGTCGGGGGACCTCTCCTACGAGCAGTACTTC,CASSAKSGDLSYEQYF
TRBJ1-2,TRBD1,TRBV6-5,-,TGTGCCAGCAGCACGACAGGGGTAGATGGCTACACCTTC,CASSTTGVDGYTF
TRBJ2-1,TRBD1,TRBV29-1,-,TGCAGCGCCATATATCGGACAGGGGGCGGTCAGCAGTTCTTC,CSAIYRTGGGQQFF
TRBJ2-2,-,TRBV6-5,-,TGTGCCAGCAGTTACTCGACAGCGAACACCGGGGAGCTGTTTTTT,CASSYSTANTGELFF
TRBJ1-1,-,TRBV7-6,-,TGTGCCAGCAGCCCCAGACAAGTTTGGGACACTGAAGCTTTCTTT,CASSPRQVWDTEAFF
TRBJ2-7,TRBD2,TRBV7-9,-,TGTTCCAGCAGCCATCTAGCGGACGAGCAGTACTTC,CSSSHLADEQYF
TRBJ2-7,-,TRBV15,-,TGTGCCACCAGCAGAGACGTGAACACCTACGAGCAGTACTTC,CATSRDVNTYEQYF
TRBJ1-5,-,TRBV28,once,TGTGCCAGCATTTCGCGTTTATATAGCAATCAGCCCCAGCATTTT,CASISRLYSNQPQHF
TRBJ2-1,TRBD2,TRBV6-5,-,TGTGCCAGCAGTTACGGGTCGGGAGGGCCATATGAGCAGTTCTTC,CASSYGSGGPYEQFF
TRBJ2-7,TRBD1,TRBV9,-,TGTGCCAGCAGCCCGACGGGACAGGGTTCCTACGAGCAGTACTTC,CASSPTGQGSYEQYF
TRBJ2-5,TRBD1,TRBV5-4,-,TGTGCCAGCAGCACCCCCGAACAGGGGCAAGAGACCCAGTACTTC,CASSTPEQGQETQYF
TRBJ1-2,TRBD1,TRBV28,-,TGTGCCAGCAACAGGGGGGGTCCCTATGGCTACACCTTC,CASNRGGPYGYTF
TRBJ2-7,-,TRBV6-5,-,TGTGCCAGCAGCCGACGGGACACCGGGGCCTACGAGCAGTACTTC,CASSRRDTGAYEQYF
TRBJ2-2,-,TRBV19,-,TGTGCCAGTAGTCCATGGGACTGGCTGAACACCGGGGAGCTGTTTTTT,CASSPWDWLNTGELFF
TRBJ2-1,-,TRBV7-2,-,TGTGCCAGCAGTAAAGGGGCGCATGAGCAGTTCTTC,CASSKGAHEQFF
TRBJ2-7,TRBD2,TRBV5-1,-,TGCGCCAGCAGCTTGGCCATAACTAGCGGCTCCTACGAGCAGTACTTC,CASSLAITSGSYEQYF
TRBJ1-5,-,TRBV5-6,-,TGTGCCAGCAGCTTGAGGCCAGCGTATAGCAATCAGCCCCAGCATTTT,CASSLRPAYSNQPQHF
TRBJ2-7,-,TRBV19,-,TGTGCCAGTTCCCCTCGGGACACCCTCGTAATCTACGAGCAGTACTTC,CASSPRDTLVIYEQYF
TRBJ2-1,TRBD2,TRBV6-6,-,TGTGCCAGCACTACCTCTCTAGCGGACTCCTACAATGAGCAGTTCTTC,CASTTSLADSYNEQFF
TRBJ1-4,-,TRBV7-2,-,TGTGCCAGCAGCTTGGGTTCAGGAGGGGAAAAACTGTTTTTT,CASSLGSGGEKLFF
TRBJ2-6,TRBD1,TRBV29-1,-,TGCAGCGCCGGACAGGGAAGTGGAGCTGGGGCCAACGTCCTGACTTTC,CSAGQGSGAGANVLTF
TRBJ1-4,-,TRBV7-9,-,TGTGCCAGCAGCCCTTTGGACAAACCCCCTAATGAAAAACTGTTTTTT,CASSPLDKPPNEKLFF
TRBJ2-1,TRBD2,TRBV6-1,-,TGTGCCAGCAGCCTCGGGACTAGCCTCAATGAGCAGTTCTTC,CASSLGTSLNEQFF